This TCR beta chain was obtained from a study of metastatic and nonmetastatic thyroid tumors. This clone was counted many times. The V gene's germline CDR1 is ENHRY and CDR2 SYGVKD. Unmatched junction bases numbered 10, after V lost 8 bases and J lost 5 bases. The CDR3 runs to 15 residues. As originally analysed: Differences in CDR3 between clinicopathological groups were drawn on to build a classifier intended to discriminate distant-metastatic papillary thyroid cancer patients. Using MiXCR, TCRdb re-called clones from the PCR reads. Here the V and J calls rest on TCRdb's processing, not on the authors' analysis. The table records some 13,000 clones, 25% of them present only once. Each patient came to thyroid surgery without any prior treatment (of any kind).

Material for sequencing was tumor tissue. This chain links TRBV10-3 with TRBJ2-3; 10 positions agree with TRBD1. This receptor was identified in a female donor with papillary thyroid cancer or a benign thyroid nodule (not recorded which). Some clones in this sample may be carry-over from other donors' samples. The CDR3 nucleotides are TGTGCCATCGCTCTGACAGGGGGCGTCGGAGATACGCAGTATTTT. Its translation: CAIALTGGVGDTQYF.